This paragraph covers one TCR beta chain sequence. What it binds is not known. This record belongs to a study of CD8+CD57+ T cells in acquired aplastic anemia. Whole-study context: Sorted cells (CD4+ and CD8+) yielded DNA amounts that averaged about 3.1 ug. Overall study results and limits: No significant patient-versus-control difference appeared in CD8+ Simpson's diversity. Common to patients and controls were about 31 CD8+ CDR3 sequences.

The study profiled TCR beta VDJ and CDR3 using genomic DNA as template. Using its own MiXCR run on the reads, TCRdb lists one record per CDR3 protein. Seen here are 350,000 to 450,000 distinct CDR3 sequences, around 72% observed once, and the top ten hold under 4.5%. This CDR3 has 15 residues. The V gene's germline CDR1 is LNHDA and CDR2 SQIVND (reference sequence). V was trimmed by 2 bases and J by 7 bases, leaving 15 bases between them. This rearrangement joins TRBV19 to TRBJ1-5, with D perhaps TRBD1 (6 bases). This TCR was recovered from a human donor in good health, serving as a control. Sequenced input: sorted CD4+, CD8+, or CD8+CD57+ T cells (not recorded which) from PBMCs. CDR3 amino acids: CASSITGQLGQPQHF. The CDR3 DNA reads TGTGCCAGTAGTATAACGGGACAACTCGGACAGCCCCAGCATTTT.